The 30 T cell receptor beta chains reported below all come from one sample, sequenced in a study of T-cell reconstitution after alpha-beta-depleted transplantation in children. As it was prepared, the TCRbeta library received unique molecular identifiers. TCRdb called the PCR reads again in MiXCR, with one record for every CDR3 protein. In the table there are 110,000 or so distinct CDR3 sequences, 5% to 7% of which are singletons. This specimen consisted of PBMCs, mostly from graft donor cells, obtained 360 days after TCRalphabeta/CD19-depleted stem cell transplant. All receptors come from a male patient aged 2 to 9 who had a stem cell transplant for acute lymphoblastic leukemia, so the T cells may come from the graft donor.

Many counts were recorded for this clonotype. The chain combines TRBV20-1 with TRBJ2-3, with D maybe TRBD2 (6 bases). The germline V gene has CDR1 DFQATT and CDR2 SNEGSKA (reference sequence). CDR3 length: 12 amino acids. The V end lost 1 base, the J end lost 6 bases, and 8 bases lay between the germline ends. The CDR3 sequence: CSARGAGDTQYF. The CDR3 DNA is TGCAGTGCTAGAGGGGCGGGGGATACGCAGTATTTT.

This clonotype has only a few counts. The chain joins TRBV3-1 to TRBJ2-7; no firm D call. The CDR3 runs 15 residues. V shed 1 base and J shed 2 bases, with 12 bases lying between them. CDR1 and CDR2 (germline): LGHDT, YNNKEL (reference sequence). CDR3 amino acids: CASSQVTGAPYEQYF. In DNA, the CDR3 is TGTGCCAGCAGCCAAGTAACGGGTGCCCCCTACGAGCAGTACTTC.

This clonotype occurred many times. J is TRBJ2-7 and V is TRBV11-1; weak D call: TRBD2 (6 bases). Trimming left V 2 bases short and J 6 bases short, with 14 bases between. Per the germline V gene, CDR1 is SGHAT and CDR2 is FQDESV (reference sequence). The CDR3 is 14 amino acids. CDR3 sequence reads: CASSLRGRLSEQYF. The CDR3 DNA is TGTGCCAGCAGCTTACGGGGGAGGCTCTCCGAGCAGTACTTC. Full variable domain (rest looked up from reference TRBV11-1 and TRBJ2-7): EAEVAQSPRYKITEKSQAVAFWCDPISGHATLYWYRQILGQGPELLVQFQDESVVDDSQLPKDRFSAERLKGVDSTLKIQPAELGDSAMYLCASSLRGRLSEQYFGPGTRLTVT.

The table lists this clonotype with many counts. The V and J genes are TRBV15 and TRBJ2-3; 8 nucleotides agree with TRBD2. Germline loops: CDR1 LNHNV, CDR2 YYDKDF (reference sequence). The V gene end was trimmed by 2 bases and the J gene end by 5 bases; junction bases not matched to a gene: 9. CDR3 length equals 16 residues. The CDR3 region has the DNA TGTGCCACCAGCAGATGGGCGGGAGGAGTGGGAGATACGCAGTATTTT. Its protein is CATSRWAGGVGDTQYF. Variable domain in full (rest from reference TRBV15 and TRBJ2-3): DAMVIQNPRYQVTQFGKPVTLSCSQTLNHNVMYWYQQKSSQAPKLLFHYYDKDFNNEADTPDNFQSRRPNTSFCFLDIRSPGLGDTAMYLCATSRWAGGVGDTQYFGPGTRLTVL.

This clonotype was found many times. The chain has TRBV10-3 and TRBJ2-2, with D perhaps TRBD2 (5 bases). The CDR3 length is 11 residues. V was pared by 10 bases and J by 7 bases, with 10 bases between. Germline assignment: CDR1 ENHRY and CDR2 SYGVKD. The CDR3 region is CATIGGGELFF. DNA for the CDR3: TGTGCCACCATCGGAGGCGGGGAGCTGTTTTTT.

In this sample, this clonotype turned up many times. This sequence joins TRBV3-1 and TRBJ2-7; D is possibly TRBD2 (6 bases). Germline CDR1 and CDR2: LGHDT and YNNKEL (reference sequence). The CDR3 has 11 amino acids. Trimming removed 5 bases at V and 11 bases at J, with 13 bases between. CDR3 loop: CASSKGRGEYF. In nucleotides, the CDR3 is TGTGCCAGCAGCAAGGGGCGGGGAGAGTACTTC.

This clonotype was observed a handful of times. The chain joins TRBV28 to TRBJ1-6; 10 bases agree with TRBD1. Germline CDR1 and CDR2: MDHEN and SYDVKM. The V segment lost 8 bases and the J segment 0 bases; nucleotides outside the gene matches: 1. CDR3 length: 15 amino acids. CDR3 region: CASRQGASYNSPLHF. The CDR3 DNA reads TGTGCCAGCCGACAGGGGGCCTCCTATAATTCACCCCTCCACTTT.

This clonotype was seen a few times. This sequence joins TRBV4-3 and TRBJ1-2, with D possibly matching TRBD1 (6 bases). The CDR3 is made up of 15 amino acids. V was pared by 0 bases and J by 3 bases, with 11 bases between. The V gene's germline CDR1 is LGHNA and CDR2 YSLEER. The DNA of the CDR3 is TGCGCCAGCAGCCAAGATAACAGGGAAGACTATGGCTACACCTTC. It specifies CASSQDNREDYGYTF.

This clonotype was detected ten times or more. The chain recombines TRBV2 with TRBJ2-4; no firm D call. There are 13 residues in the CDR3. Germline V lookup: CDR1 SNHLY, CDR2 FYNNEI. V shed 11 bases and J shed 1 base, with 12 bases lying between them. CDR3 nucleotide sequence: TGTGCCGACGCCCAGAATGCCAAAAACATTCAGTACTTC. It encodes CADAQNAKNIQYF.

This clonotype was seen repeatedly, ten times or more. V and J are TRBV6-6 and TRBJ2-1; 8 bases agree with TRBD2. The CDR3 totals 12 residues. The germline gives CDR1 MNHNY, CDR2 SVGAGI (reference sequence). With V trimmed by 7 bases and J by 11 bases, 7 bases remained unmatched. The CDR3 spells CASIPREGKQFF. The DNA of the CDR3 is TGTGCCAGCATTCCCCGGGAGGGGAAGCAGTTCTTC.

This clonotype was recorded at least ten times. The J gene is TRBJ2-7, the V gene TRBV29-1; D perhaps matches TRBD1 (6 bases). Germline loops: CDR1 SQVTM, CDR2 ANQGSEA. Trimming shortened V by 3 bases and J by 0 bases, and 9 bases separated the two germline ends. There are 13 residues in the CDR3. CDR3 nucleotides: TGCAGCGTTGAGTTGGACAGCTCCTACGAGCAGTACTTC. Translation: CSVELDSSYEQYF.

This clonotype occurred many times. This sequence joins TRBV2 and TRBJ2-7, with 9 bases matching TRBD1. This CDR3 region has 13 residues. V dropped 10 bases and J dropped 3; count of bases not matched to a gene: 7. The germline CDR1 and CDR2 sequences are SNHLY and FYNNEI. The CDR3 DNA is TGTGCCACCGGGACAGGGCGCCTCTACGAGCAGTACTTC. Translating gives CATGTGRLYEQYF. The variable domain in full, completed from reference TRBV2 and TRBJ2-7, reads EPEVTQTPSHQVTQMGQEVILRCVPISNHLYFYWYRQILGQKVEFLVSFYNNEISEKSEIFDDQFSVERPDGSNFTLKIRSTKLEDSAMYFCATGTGRLYEQYFGPGTRLTVT.

This clonotype occurred many times. This chain joins TRBV13 and TRBJ2-1; no firm D call. Trimming shortened V by 1 base and J by 5 bases, and 3 bases separated the two germline ends. The CDR3 consists of 12 residues. The germline CDR1 and CDR2 sequences are PRHDT and FYEKMQ (reference sequence). CDR3 sequence reads: CASSLANNEQFF. In DNA, the CDR3 is TGTGCCAGCAGCTTAGCCAACAATGAGCAGTTCTTC.

In its sample, this clonotype was seen many times. The chain has TRBV12-3 or TRBV12-4 and TRBJ1-6; no clear D gene. The CDR3 covers 14 residues. Deletions cut 3 bases from V and 3 bases from J, with 6 bases between. The CDR3 DNA follows: TGTGCCAGCAGTTTTACACTCTATAATTCACCCCTCCACTTT. Translating gives CASSFTLYNSPLHF.

The chain has TRBV5-1 and TRBJ2-7, with 8 bases aligning to TRBD1. CDR3 length equals 11 residues. V lost 4 bases, J lost 10 bases, and 4 bases stayed unmatched. The germline V gene encodes CDR1 SGHRS and CDR2 YFSETQ. CDR3 DNA: TGCGCCAGCAGCCTAGGGACAGGACAGTACTTC. Translated, it gives CASSLGTGQYF.

This clonotype was observed at least ten times. The chain links TRBV6-5 to TRBJ2-1; no clear D. Germline loops: CDR1 MNHEY, CDR2 SVGAGI. The CDR3 contains 13 residues. V lost 2 bases to trimming and J lost 6 bases, with 8 bases between them. The CDR3 loop is CASSYTPGNEQFF. The CDR3 DNA reads as TGTGCCAGCAGTTACACCCCGGGCAATGAGCAGTTCTTC.

In its sample, this clonotype was seen many times. This rearrangement joins TRBV15 to TRBJ2-4, with D perhaps TRBD2 (6 bases). Trimming removed 3 bases at V and 6 bases at J, with 9 bases between. The CDR3 is 13 amino acids. The germline CDR1 and CDR2 sequences are LNHNV and YYDKDF (reference sequence). CDR3 sequence reads: CATSRDSGNIQYF. The CDR3 DNA reads TGTGCCACCAGCAGGGATAGCGGAAACATTCAGTACTTC.

The chain is built from TRBV12-3 or TRBV12-4 and TRBJ2-4; no definite D call. The CDR3 contains 14 residues. Trimming pared 6 bases from V and 1 base from J, leaving 10 bases between. The CDR3 coding sequence is TGTGCCAGCAGCCGTGACTGGGCCAAAAACATTCAGTACTTC. Translation gives CASSRDWAKNIQYF.

This clonotype has ten or more counts. V is TRBV20-1 and J is TRBJ2-2; D uncertain. The CDR3 is 9 amino acids. Germline lookup yields CDR1 DFQATT and CDR2 SNEGSKA (reference sequence). The CDR3 region is CPLTGELFF. The CDR3 DNA sequence: TGCCCGCTAACCGGGGAGCTGTTTTTT.

In this sample, this clonotype turned up many times. The genes are TRBV2 and TRBJ2-1; D might be TRBD1 (6 bases). The V gene's germline CDR1 is SNHLY and CDR2 FYNNEI. The CDR3 is 14 residues long. CDR3 sequence reads: CADRFPSSYNEQFF. The DNA of the CDR3 is TGTGCTGACAGGTTCCCCAGCTCCTACAATGAGCAGTTCTTC. The variable domain in full, with the rest retrieved from reference TRBV2 and TRBJ2-1, is EPEVTQTPSHQVTQMGQEVILRCVPISNHLYFYWYRQILGQKVEFLVSFYNNEISEKSEIFDDQFSVERPDGSNFTLKIRSTKLEDSAMYFCADRFPSSYNEQFFGPGTRLTVL.

This clonotype was recorded at least ten times. The V call is TRBV20-1, the J call TRBJ1-6, with 11 bases aligning to TRBD1. The CDR3 sequence is 18 residues long. Losses at the gene ends were 5 bases for V and 4 bases for J; bases not matched to a gene: 13. Germline lookup yields CDR1 DFQATT and CDR2 SNEGSKA (reference sequence). The CDR3 here is CSALDRGHLLSYNSPLHF. The CDR3 DNA reads TGCAGTGCTTTGGACAGGGGGCACCTTCTCTCTTATAATTCACCCCTCCACTTT.

A few counts support this clonotype. The gene calls are TRBV2 and TRBJ2-1, with TRBD1 as a possible D gene (5 bases). Per the germline V gene, CDR1 is SNHLY and CDR2 is FYNNEI. V was cut by 7 bases and J by 2 bases, with 6 bases left in between. This CDR3 region has 12 residues. The CDR3 region is CASKGTYNEQFF. In DNA form, the CDR3 reads TGTGCCAGCAAGGGGACCTACAATGAGCAGTTCTTC.

There are a few counts of this clonotype. This chain links TRBV28 with TRBJ1-4, with D possibly being TRBD1 (6 bases). Germline-derived CDR1 and CDR2 are MDHEN and SYDVKM. CDR3 size: 16 residues. Trimming left V 2 bases short and J 8 bases short, with 18 bases between. CDR3 protein: CASSLDYLGAWEKLFF. CDR3 DNA: TGTGCCAGCAGTTTAGATTACCTGGGGGCATGGGAAAAACTGTTTTTT.

The CDR3 is CASSSGQGLALAYEQYF. CDR3 DNA sequence: TGTGCCAGCAGTTCAGGACAGGGGTTGGCACTTGCTTACGAGCAGTACTTC. V usage is TRBV28 and J usage is TRBJ2-7; 9 positions agree with TRBD1. Germline lookup yields CDR1 MDHEN and CDR2 SYDVKM. The CDR3 is 17 residues long. J gave up 4 bases and V 4 bases, and 14 bases lay outside the gene matches.

This clonotype was seen repeatedly, ten times or more. The chain links TRBV5-1 to TRBJ1-3; TRBD1 aligns across 8 bases. The germline gives CDR1 SGHRS, CDR2 YFSETQ. The trim removed 4 bases at V and 5 bases at J, leaving 5 bases unmatched. This CDR3 is built from 14 residues. CDR3 sequence reads: CASSVTGGRNTIYF. In DNA form, the CDR3 reads TGCGCCAGCAGCGTAACAGGGGGGAGAAACACCATATATTTT.

In its sample, this clonotype was seen many times. This sequence joins TRBV29-1 and TRBJ2-3; D gene unclear. This CDR3 is 11 amino acids long. V dropped 3 bases and J dropped 4 bases, with 5 bases sitting between them. Germline CDR1 is SQVTM and CDR2 is ANQGSEA. The CDR3 protein is CSVEGSDTQYF. The CDR3 coding sequence is TGCAGCGTTGAGGGTTCAGATACGCAGTATTTT.

This clonotype was picked up a small number of times. The chain joins TRBV7-8 to TRBJ1-4; no clear D gene. Germline CDR1 is SGHVS and CDR2 is FQNEAQ. The CDR3 runs to 12 residues. V gave up 5 bases and J gave up 7 bases, with 8 bases separating them. CDR3 region: CASSPLGEKLFF. The CDR3 DNA follows: TGTGCCAGCAGCCCCCTCGGTGAAAAACTGTTTTTT.

This clonotype occurred a few times. This chain uses TRBV12-3 or TRBV12-4 with TRBJ1-6, with 8 bases identical to TRBD1. CDR3 length: 16 amino acids. Unmatched junction bases numbered 11, after V lost 7 bases and J lost 6 bases. The CDR3 here is CASNLGDRFVNSPLHF. The CDR3 DNA reads TGTGCCAGCAACCTAGGGGACAGGTTTGTTAATTCACCCCTCCACTTT.

Many counts were recorded for this clonotype. The V call is TRBV29-1, the J call TRBJ2-7; 7 bases match TRBD1. V dropped 1 base and J dropped 1; count of bases not matched to a gene: 7. Germline loops: CDR1 SQVTM, CDR2 ANQGSEA. The CDR3 has 15 amino acids. CDR3 loop: CSVEGIQGPSYEQYF. CDR3 sequence (DNA): TGCAGCGTTGAAGGTATACAGGGGCCTTCCTACGAGCAGTACTTC.

V is TRBV7-9 and J is TRBJ2-7, with a tentative D call TRBD1 (5 bases). CDR1 and CDR2 (germline): SEHNR, FQNEAQ (reference sequence). The CDR3 has 15 residues. The V gene lost 4 bases and the J gene lost 4 bases, with 17 bases spanning the gap. The CDR3 DNA sequence: TGTGCCAGCAGCTCCGAGCAGGGAAGAGGATACGAGCAGTACTTC. Encoded protein: CASSSEQGRGYEQYF.